This TCR beta chain came from a study of blood T cell repertoires in COVID-19. As for the study in general: COVID-19 samples from acute and convalescent phases originated in the United States, Italy and Spain.

How the authors handled the data: Cell counts per sample came from amplifying reference gene primers. Here immunoSEQ multiplex PCR was the method, and the copy in TCRdb shows in-frame clones only, minus some. V and J calls and clone size are as listed in that table; D and trimming were resolved from the DNA. The table has 100,000 to 150,000 clones, roughly 89% seen once. CDR3 size: 15 residues. The chain employs TRBV21-1 and TRBJ1-5. TRBV21-1 is a pseudogene locus. This clonotype was obtained from a man in his fifties with active or convalescent COVID-19. Sample: peripheral blood. The CDR3 reads CASGNGVTSNQPQHF. Written as DNA, the CDR3 is TGTGCCAGCGGTAATGGAGTAACTAGCAATCAGCCCCAGCATTTT.